The 2 T cell receptor beta chains listed next were all sequenced from one sample in a study of blood T cells in healthy people across ages. PCR was performed a second time for about 7 to 11 cycles using a sample-barcoded 5' primer and a J-beta primer mix. TCRdb called the 5' RACE reads again in MiXCR, with one record for every CDR3 protein. The table includes 2 million or so distinct CDR3 sequences, about 50% detected once. Sequencing was performed on blood. The receptors come from a middle-aged woman in good health.

The chain couples TRBV5-1 to TRBJ2-7; no clear D gene. This CDR3 region has 13 residues. The germline gives CDR1 SGHRS, CDR2 YFSETQ. V was clipped by 4 bases and J by 3 bases, with 11 bases between them. CDR3 nucleotides: TGCGCCAGCAGCCTTGACATCCACTACGAGCAGTACTTC. It specifies CASSLDIHYEQYF. Looking up the rest from reference TRBV5-1 and TRBJ2-7 gives the full variable domain: KAGVTQTPRYLIKTRGQQVTLSCSPISGHRSVSWYQQTPGQGLQFLFEYFSETQRNKGNFPGRFSGRQFSNSRSEMNVSTLELGDSALYLCASSLDIHYEQYFGPGTRLTVT.

The J gene is TRBJ1-2, the V gene TRBV6-6, with 7 bases identical to TRBD1. This CDR3 spans 15 amino acids. The germline gives CDR1 MNHNY, CDR2 SVGAGI (reference sequence). Unmatched junction bases numbered 6, after V lost 5 bases and J lost 0 bases. The CDR3 DNA is TGTGCCAGCAGTCCACCGGGACAGTCTAACTATGGCTACACCTTC. Its translation is CASSPPGQSNYGYTF.